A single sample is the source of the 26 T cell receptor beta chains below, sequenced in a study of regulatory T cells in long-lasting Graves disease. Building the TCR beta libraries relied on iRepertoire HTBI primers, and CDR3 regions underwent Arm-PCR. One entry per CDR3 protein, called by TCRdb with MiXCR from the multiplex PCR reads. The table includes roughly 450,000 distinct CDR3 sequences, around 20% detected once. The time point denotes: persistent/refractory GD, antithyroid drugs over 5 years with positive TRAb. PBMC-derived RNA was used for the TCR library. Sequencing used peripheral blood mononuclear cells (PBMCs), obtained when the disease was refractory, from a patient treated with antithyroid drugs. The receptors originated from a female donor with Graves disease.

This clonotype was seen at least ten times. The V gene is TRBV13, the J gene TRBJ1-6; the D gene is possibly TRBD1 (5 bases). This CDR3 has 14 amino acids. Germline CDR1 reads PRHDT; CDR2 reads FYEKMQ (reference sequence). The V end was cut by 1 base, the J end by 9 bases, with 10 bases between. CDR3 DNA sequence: TGTGCCAGCAGCTTAGTCCGGGGCGGTTCACCCCTCCACTTT. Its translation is CASSLVRGGSPLHF.

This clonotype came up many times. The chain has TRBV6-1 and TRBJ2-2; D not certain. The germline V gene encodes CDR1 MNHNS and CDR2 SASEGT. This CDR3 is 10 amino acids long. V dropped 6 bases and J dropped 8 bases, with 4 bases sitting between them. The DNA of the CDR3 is TGTGCCAGCAGCCATGGGGAGCTGTTTTTT. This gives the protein CASSHGELFF.

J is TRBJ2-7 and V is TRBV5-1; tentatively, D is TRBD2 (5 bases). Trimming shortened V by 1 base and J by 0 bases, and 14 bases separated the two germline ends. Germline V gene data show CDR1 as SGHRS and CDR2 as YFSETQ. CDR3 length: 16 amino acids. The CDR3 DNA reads TGCGCCAGCAGCTTGATCGGAGGCCCGACCTCCTACGAGCAGTACTTC. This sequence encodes CASSLIGGPTSYEQYF.

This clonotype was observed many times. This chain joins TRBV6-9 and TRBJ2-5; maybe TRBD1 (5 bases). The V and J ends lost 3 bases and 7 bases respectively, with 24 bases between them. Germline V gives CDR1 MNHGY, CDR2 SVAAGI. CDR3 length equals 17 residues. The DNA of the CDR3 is TGTGCCAGCAGTTACCCACGGACGGACACGATTGGTGGGACCCAGTACTTC. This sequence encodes CASSYPRTDTIGGTQYF.

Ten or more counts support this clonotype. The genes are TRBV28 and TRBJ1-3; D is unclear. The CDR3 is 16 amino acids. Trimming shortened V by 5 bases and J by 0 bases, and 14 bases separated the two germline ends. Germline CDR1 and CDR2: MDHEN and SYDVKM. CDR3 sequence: CASSPFTVPSGNTIYF. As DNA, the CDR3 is TGTGCCAGCAGTCCATTCACAGTACCCTCTGGAAACACCATATATTTT.

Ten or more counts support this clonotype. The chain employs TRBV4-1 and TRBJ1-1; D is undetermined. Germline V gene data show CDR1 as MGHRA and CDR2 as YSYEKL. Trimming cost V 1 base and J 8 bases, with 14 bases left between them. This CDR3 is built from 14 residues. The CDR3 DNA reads TGCGCCAGCAGCCAAGCTGGTACACGGACGGAAGCTTTCTTT. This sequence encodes CASSQAGTRTEAFF.

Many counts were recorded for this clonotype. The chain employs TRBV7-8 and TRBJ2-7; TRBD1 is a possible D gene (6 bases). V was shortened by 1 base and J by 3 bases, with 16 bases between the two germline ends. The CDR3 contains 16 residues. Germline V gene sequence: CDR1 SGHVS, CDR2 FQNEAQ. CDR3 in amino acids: CASSLGSTQGSYEQYF. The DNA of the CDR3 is TGTGCCAGCAGCTTAGGGAGTACACAGGGCAGCTACGAGCAGTACTTC.

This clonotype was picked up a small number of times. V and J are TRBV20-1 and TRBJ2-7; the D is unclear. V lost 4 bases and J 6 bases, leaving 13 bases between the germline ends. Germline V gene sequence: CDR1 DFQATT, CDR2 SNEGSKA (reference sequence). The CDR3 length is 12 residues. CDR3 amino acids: CSATLRLGEQYF. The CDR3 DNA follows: TGCAGTGCTACTCTTCGTTTGGGCGAGCAGTACTTC.

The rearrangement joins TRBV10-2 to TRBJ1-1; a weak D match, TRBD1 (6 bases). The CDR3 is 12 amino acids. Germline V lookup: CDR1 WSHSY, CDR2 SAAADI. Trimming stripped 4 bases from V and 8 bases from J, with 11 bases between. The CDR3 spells CASSATGLEAFF. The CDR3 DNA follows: TGCGCCAGCAGTGCGACAGGTCTAGAAGCTTTCTTT.

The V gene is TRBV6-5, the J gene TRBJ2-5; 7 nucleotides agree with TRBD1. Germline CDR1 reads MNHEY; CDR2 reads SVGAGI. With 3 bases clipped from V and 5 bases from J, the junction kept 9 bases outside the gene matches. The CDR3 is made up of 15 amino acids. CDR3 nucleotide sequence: TGTGCCAGCAGTTATACAGGGGCCGACGGGGAGACCCAGTACTTC. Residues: CASSYTGADGETQYF.

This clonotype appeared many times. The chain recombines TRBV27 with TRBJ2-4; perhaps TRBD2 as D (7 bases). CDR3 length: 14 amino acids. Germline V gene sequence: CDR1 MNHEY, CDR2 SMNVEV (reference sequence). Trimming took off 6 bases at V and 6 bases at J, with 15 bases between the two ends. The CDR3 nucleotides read TGTGCCAGCAGCTCCCGGGGAGGGGGAAACATTCAGTACTTC. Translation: CASSSRGGGNIQYF.

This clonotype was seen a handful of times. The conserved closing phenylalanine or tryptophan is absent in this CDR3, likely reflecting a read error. DNA of the CDR3: TGCGCCAGCAGCTTGGGGCCGTCCAATCAGCCCCAGCATTCT. Translation: CASSLGPSNQPQHS. The chain is built from TRBV5-1 and TRBJ1-5; D gene unclear. The V and J ends lost 0 bases and 3 bases respectively, with 7 bases between them. The CDR3 is 14 residues long. CDR1 and CDR2 from the germline V gene are SGHRS and YFSETQ.

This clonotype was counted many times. The CDR3 sequence is CASNPPSGATYEQYF. Here the CDR3 DNA reads TGTGCCAGCAATCCCCCTAGCGGGGCTACCTACGAGCAGTACTTC. The V call is TRBV28, the J call TRBJ2-7, with 9 bases that match TRBD2. Germline V CDR1 and CDR2: MDHEN, SYDVKM. The CDR3 has 15 amino acids. V trimming: 7 bases; J trimming: 2 bases; junction bases outside the gene matches: 9. Full variable domain (rest looked up from reference TRBV28 and TRBJ2-7): DVKVTQSSRYLVKRTGEKVFLECVQDMDHENMFWYRQDPGLGLRLIYFSYDVKMKEKGDIPEGYSVSREKKERFSLILESASTNQTSMYLCASNPPSGATYEQYFGPGTRLTVT.

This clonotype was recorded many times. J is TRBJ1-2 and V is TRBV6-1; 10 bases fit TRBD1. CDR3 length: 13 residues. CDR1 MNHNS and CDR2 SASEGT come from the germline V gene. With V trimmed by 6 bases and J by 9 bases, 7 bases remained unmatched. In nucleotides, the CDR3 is TGTGCCAGCAGGACGGGACAGGGGCTCCGCTACACCTTC. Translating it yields CASRTGQGLRYTF.

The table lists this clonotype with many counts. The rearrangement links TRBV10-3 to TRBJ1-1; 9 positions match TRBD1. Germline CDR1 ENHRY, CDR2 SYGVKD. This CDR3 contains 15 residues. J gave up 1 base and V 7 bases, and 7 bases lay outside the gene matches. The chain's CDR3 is CAITDPGQGNTEAFF. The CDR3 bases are TGTGCCATCACCGATCCGGGACAGGGGAACACTGAAGCTTTCTTT.

CDR3 protein: CASSPRGSGGRETQYF. The CDR3 DNA reads as TGTGCCAGCAGTCCGCGAGGTAGCGGGGGTCGGGAGACCCAGTACTTC. The chain employs TRBV28 and TRBJ2-5; 9 bases map to TRBD2. There are 16 residues in the CDR3. Germline V lookup: CDR1 MDHEN, CDR2 SYDVKM. Germline trimming cut 5 bases from V and 5 bases from J; bases unmatched to any gene: 12.

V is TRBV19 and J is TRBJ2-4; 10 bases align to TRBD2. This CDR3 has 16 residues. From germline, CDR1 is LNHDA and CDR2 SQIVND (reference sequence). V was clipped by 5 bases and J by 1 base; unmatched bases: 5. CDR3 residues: CASSALAGIAKNIQYF. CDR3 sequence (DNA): TGTGCCAGTAGTGCACTAGCGGGAATTGCCAAAAACATTCAGTACTTC. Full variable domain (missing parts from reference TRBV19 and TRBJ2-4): DGGITQSPKYLFRKEGQNVTLSCEQNLNHDAMYWYRQDPGQGLRLIYYSQIVNDFQKGDIAEGYSVSREKKESFPLTVTSAQKNPTAFYLCASSALAGIAKNIQYFGAGTRLSVL.

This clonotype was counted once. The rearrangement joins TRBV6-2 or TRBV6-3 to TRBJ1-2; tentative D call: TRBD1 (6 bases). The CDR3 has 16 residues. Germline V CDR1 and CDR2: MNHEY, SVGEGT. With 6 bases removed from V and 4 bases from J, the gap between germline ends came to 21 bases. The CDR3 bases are TGTGCCAGCAGCCTCCGGGGACACGGCTCTGCCTATGGCTACACCTTC. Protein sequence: CASSLRGHGSAYGYTF.

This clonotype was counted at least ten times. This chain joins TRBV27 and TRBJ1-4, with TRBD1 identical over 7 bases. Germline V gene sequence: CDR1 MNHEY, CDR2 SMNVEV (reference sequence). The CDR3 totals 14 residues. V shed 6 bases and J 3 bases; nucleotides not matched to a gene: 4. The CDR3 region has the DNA TGTGCCAGCAGCTCAGGGACAGCTAATGAAAAACTGTTTTTT. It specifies CASSSGTANEKLFF. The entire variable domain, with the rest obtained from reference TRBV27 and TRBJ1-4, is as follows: EAQVTQNPRYLITVTGKKLTVTCSQNMNHEYMSWYRQDPGLGLRQIYYSMNVEVTDKGDVPEGYKVSRKEKRNFPLILESPSPNQTSLYFCASSSGTANEKLFFGSGTQLSVL.

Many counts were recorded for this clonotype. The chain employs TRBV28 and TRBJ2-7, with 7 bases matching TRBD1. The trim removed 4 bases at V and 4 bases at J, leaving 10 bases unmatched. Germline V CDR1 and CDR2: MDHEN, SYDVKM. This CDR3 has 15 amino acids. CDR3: CASSSRRDRIYEQYF. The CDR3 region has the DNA TGTGCCAGCAGTTCACGCCGGGACAGAATATACGAGCAGTACTTC. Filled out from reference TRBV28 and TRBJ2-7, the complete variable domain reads DVKVTQSSRYLVKRTGEKVFLECVQDMDHENMFWYRQDPGLGLRLIYFSYDVKMKEKGDIPEGYSVSREKKERFSLILESASTNQTSMYLCASSSRRDRIYEQYFGPGTRLTVT.

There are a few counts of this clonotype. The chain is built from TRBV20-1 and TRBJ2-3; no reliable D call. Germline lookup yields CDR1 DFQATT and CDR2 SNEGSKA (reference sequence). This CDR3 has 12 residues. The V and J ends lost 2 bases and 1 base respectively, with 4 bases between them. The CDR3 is CSARIGTDTQYF. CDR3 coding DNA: TGCAGTGCTAGAATAGGCACAGATACGCAGTATTTT.

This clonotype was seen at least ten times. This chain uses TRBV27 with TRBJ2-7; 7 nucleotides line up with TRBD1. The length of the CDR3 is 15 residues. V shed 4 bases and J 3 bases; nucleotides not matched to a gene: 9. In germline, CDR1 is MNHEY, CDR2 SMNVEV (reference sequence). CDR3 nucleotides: TGTGCCAGCAGTTCCCGAATGACAGGGAACTACGAGCAGTACTTC. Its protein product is CASSSRMTGNYEQYF.

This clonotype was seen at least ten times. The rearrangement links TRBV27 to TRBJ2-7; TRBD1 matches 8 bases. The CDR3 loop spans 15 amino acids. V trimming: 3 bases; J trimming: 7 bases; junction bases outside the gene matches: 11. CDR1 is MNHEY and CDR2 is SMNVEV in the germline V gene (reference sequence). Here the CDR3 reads CASSFHLSTGVEQYF. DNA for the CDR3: TGTGCCAGCAGTTTCCATCTTTCGACAGGGGTTGAGCAGTACTTC.

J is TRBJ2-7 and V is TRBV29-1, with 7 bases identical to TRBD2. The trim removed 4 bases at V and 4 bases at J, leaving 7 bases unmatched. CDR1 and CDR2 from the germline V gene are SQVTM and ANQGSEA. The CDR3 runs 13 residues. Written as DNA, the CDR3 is TGCAGCGTTGTGGATAGCGGGTTATACGAGCAGTACTTC. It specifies CSVVDSGLYEQYF.

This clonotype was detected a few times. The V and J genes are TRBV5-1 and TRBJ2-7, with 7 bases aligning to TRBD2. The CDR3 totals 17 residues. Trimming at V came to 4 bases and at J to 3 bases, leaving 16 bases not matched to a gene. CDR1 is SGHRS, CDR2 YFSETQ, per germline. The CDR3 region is CASSRDSSGLTYYEQYF. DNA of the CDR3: TGCGCCAGCAGCCGGGACTCTAGCGGACTAACGTACTACGAGCAGTACTTC.

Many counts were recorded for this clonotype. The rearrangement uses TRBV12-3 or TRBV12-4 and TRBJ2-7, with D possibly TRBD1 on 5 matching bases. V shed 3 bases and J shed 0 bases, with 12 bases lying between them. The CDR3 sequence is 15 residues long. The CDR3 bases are TGTGCCAGCAGTTTTGTCATACAGGCCTCCTACGAGCAGTACTTC. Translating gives CASSFVIQASYEQYF.